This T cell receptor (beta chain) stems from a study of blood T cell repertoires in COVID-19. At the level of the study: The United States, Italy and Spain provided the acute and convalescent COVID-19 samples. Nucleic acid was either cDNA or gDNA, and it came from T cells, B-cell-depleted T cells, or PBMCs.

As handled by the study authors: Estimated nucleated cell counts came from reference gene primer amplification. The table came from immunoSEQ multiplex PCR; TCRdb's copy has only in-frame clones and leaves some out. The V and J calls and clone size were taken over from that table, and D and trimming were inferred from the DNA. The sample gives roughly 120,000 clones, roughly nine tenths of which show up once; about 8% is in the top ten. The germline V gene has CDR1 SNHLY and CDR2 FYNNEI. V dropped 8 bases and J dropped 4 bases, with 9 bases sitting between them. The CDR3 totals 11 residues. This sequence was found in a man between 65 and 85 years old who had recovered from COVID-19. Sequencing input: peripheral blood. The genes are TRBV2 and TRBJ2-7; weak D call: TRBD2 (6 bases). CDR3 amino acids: CASGGLYEQYF. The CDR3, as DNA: TGTGCCAGCGGGGGGTTATACGAGCAGTACTTC.